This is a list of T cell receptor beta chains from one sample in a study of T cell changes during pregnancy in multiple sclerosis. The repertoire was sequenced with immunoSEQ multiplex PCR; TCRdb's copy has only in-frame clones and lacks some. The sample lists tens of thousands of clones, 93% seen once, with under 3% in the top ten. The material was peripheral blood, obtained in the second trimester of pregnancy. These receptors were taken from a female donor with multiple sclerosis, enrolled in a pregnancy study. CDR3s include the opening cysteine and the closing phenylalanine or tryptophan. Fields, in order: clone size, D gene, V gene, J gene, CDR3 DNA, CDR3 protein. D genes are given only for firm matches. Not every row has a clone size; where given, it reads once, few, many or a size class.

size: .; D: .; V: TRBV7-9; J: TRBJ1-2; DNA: TGTGCCAGTCTCGGTCCGGGGGTAAGCGGCTACACCTTC; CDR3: CASLGPGVSGYTF
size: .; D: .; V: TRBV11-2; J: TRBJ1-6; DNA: TGTGCCAGCAGTCAACGGAGCTCCTATAATTCACCCCTCCACTTT; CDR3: CASSQRSSYNSPLHF
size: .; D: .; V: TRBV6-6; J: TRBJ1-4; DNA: TGTGCCAGCAGTTATGTGGGAGTTAATGAAAAACTGTTTTTT; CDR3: CASSYVGVNEKLFF
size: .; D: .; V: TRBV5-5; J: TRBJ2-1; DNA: TGTGCCAGCAGCCCGAATATCGGCCAAAGCGGATTCAATGAGCAGTTCTTC; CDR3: CASSPNIGQSGFNEQFF
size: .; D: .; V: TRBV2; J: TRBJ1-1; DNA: TGTGCCAGCAGGTTACAGGGAGAGGTGAACACTGAAGCTTTCTTT; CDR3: CASRLQGEVNTEAFF
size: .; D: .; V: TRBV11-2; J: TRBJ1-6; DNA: TGTGCCAGCAGCTACGGACAGCTTATAAATTCACCCCTCCACTTT; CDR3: CASSYGQLINSPLHF
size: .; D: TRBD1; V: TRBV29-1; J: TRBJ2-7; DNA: TGCAGCGCAGGAGGGGGCAGGGGGCTCCACGAGCAGTACTTC; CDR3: CSAGGGRGLHEQYF
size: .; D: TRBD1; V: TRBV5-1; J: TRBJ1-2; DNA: TGCGCCAGCAGCTTGGCCCGACAGGGGGTGGTTGGCTACACCTTC; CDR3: CASSLARQGVVGYTF
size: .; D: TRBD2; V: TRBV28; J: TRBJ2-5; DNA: TGTGCCAGCAGACTAGCGGGGGGCGGAGAGACCCAGTACTTC; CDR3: CASRLAGGGETQYF
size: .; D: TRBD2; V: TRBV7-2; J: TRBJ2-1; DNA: TGTGCCAGCAGAGGAGGGACTAGCGGGGGGCATGAGCAGTTCTTC; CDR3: CASRGGTSGGHEQFF
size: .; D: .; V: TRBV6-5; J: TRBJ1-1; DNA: TGTGCCAGCAGCTTCGGGGCTGAAGCTTTCTTT; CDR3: CASSFGAEAFF
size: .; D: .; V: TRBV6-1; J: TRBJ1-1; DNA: TGTGCCAGCAGTGAATTCCGAAAGCACACTGAAGCTTTCTTT; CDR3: CASSEFRKHTEAFF
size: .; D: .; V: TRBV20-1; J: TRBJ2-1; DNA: TGCAGTGCTAGGAGCAATGAGCAGTTCTTC; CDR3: CSARSNEQFF
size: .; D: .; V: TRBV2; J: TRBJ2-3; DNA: TGTGCCAGCAGTGAAATGGGGCTTTACACAGATACGCAGTATTTT; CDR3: CASSEMGLYTDTQYF
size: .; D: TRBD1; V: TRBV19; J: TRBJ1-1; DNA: TGTGCCAGTAGTATACTGACAGGGATGAACACTGAAGCTTTCTTT; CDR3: CASSILTGMNTEAFF
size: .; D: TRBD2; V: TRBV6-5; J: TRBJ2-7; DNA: TGTGCCAGCAGTTATACCCTGACTAGCGCGAATGCTGAGCAGTACTTC; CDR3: CASSYTLTSANAEQYF
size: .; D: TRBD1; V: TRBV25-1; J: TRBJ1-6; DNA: TGTGCCAGCAGCGATTGGGACAGAGATAATTCACCCCTCCACTTT; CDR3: CASSDWDRDNSPLHF
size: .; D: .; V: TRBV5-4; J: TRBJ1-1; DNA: TGTGCCAGCAGCTTTGGGGGGGGGAAAGCTTTCTTT; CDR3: CASSFGGGKAFF
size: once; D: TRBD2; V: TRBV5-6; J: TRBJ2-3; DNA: TGTGCCAGCCGGCAGCGGGGGGGCTTTCTGGATACGCAGTATTTT; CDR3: CASRQRGGFLDTQYF
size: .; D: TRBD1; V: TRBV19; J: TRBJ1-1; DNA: TGTGCCAGTAGTAGGACCGGGACAGGGGCCCCTCGGAACACTGAAGCTTTCTTT; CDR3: CASSRTGTGAPRNTEAFF
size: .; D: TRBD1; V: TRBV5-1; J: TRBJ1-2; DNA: TGCGCCAGCAGCTCCGGGACAGGGAACTATGGCTACACCTTC; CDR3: CASSSGTGNYGYTF
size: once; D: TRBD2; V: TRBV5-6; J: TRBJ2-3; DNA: TGTGCCAGCAGCTGGGGGGGTGCAGATACGCAGTATTTT; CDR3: CASSWGGADTQYF
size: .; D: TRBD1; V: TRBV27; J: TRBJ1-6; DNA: TGTGCCAGCAGAGAGGGACAGAGTCATTCACCCCTCCACTTT; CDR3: CASREGQSHSPLHF
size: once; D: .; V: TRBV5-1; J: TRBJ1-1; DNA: TGCGCCAGCAGCTTGGACCGACAGGACCTGGATTCTTTCTTT; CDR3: CASSLDRQDLDSFF
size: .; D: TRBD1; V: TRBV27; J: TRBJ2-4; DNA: TGTGCCAGCAGTTTGCTGACAGGGAACGCACCCAACATTCAGTACTTC; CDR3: CASSLLTGNAPNIQYF
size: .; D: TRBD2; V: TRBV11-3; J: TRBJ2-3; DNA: TGTGCCAGCAGCCAGGGTGGGAGGGGTACGCAGTATTTT; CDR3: CASSQGGRGTQYF
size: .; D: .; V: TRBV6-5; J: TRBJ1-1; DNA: TGTGCCAGCACCCAAGGAGGGCTGGATGAAGCTTTCTTT; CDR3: CASTQGGLDEAFF
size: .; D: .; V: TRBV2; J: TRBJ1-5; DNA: TGTGCCAGCCGAGGACTTAGCAATCAGCCCCAGCATTTT; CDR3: CASRGLSNQPQHF
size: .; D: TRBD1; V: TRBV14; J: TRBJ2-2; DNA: TGTGCCAGCAGCCCTGGGGACAGGGAAGGCACCGGGGAGCTGTTTTTT; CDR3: CASSPGDREGTGELFF
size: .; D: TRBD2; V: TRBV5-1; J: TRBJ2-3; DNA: TGCGCCAGCAGCTGGGGGACCAAATCCGGGACTAGCGGGGGTCACGGAACAGATACGCAGTATTTT; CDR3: CASSWGTKSGTSGGHGTDTQYF
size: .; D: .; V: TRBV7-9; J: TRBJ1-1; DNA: TGTGCCAGCGGGCAGTCCTACACTGAAGCTTTCTTT; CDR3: CASGQSYTEAFF
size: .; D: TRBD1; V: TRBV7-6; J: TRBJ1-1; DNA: TGTGCCAGCAGCGGAGGGACAGGCGGACGGGCTTTCTTT; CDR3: CASSGGTGGRAFF
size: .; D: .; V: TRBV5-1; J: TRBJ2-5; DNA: TGCGCCAGCAGCTTGCCCACAGAAGAGACCCAGTACTTC; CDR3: CASSLPTEETQYF
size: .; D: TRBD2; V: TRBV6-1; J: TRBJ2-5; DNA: TGTGCCAGCAGTCTTTTTGGACTAGCTAGCAAGACCCAGTACTTC; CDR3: CASSLFGLASKTQYF
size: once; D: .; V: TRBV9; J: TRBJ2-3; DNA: TGTGCCAGCAGCCCTTCCCCAGGTGCCTTCACAGATACGCAGTATTTT; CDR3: CASSPSPGAFTDTQYF
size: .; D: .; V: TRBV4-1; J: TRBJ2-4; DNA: TGCGCCAGCAGGTCCGGTTTGGTAGCCAAAAACATTCAGTACTTC; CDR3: CASRSGLVAKNIQYF
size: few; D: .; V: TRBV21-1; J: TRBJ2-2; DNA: TGTGCCAGCAGCAACCCGGGGGACAGGAACACCGGGGAGCTGTTTTTT; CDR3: CASSNPGDRNTGELFF
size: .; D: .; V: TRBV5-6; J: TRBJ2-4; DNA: TGTGCCAGCAGCTTGGTAGGACTAGCCAAAAACATTCAGTACTTC; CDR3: CASSLVGLAKNIQYF
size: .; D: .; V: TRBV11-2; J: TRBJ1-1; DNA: TGTGCCAGCAGCTTAGTGCCACACATGAACACTGAAGCTTTCTTT; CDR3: CASSLVPHMNTEAFF
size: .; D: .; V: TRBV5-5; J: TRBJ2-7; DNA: TGTGCCAGCAGCTTGGCCGGGCAGGGAAGAGGTTTAGGGCAGTACTTC; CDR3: CASSLAGQGRGLGQYF
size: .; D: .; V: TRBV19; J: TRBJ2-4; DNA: TGTGCCAGTAGTATCGCGGGGCAGGGGGTCAAAAACATTCAGTACTTC; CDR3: CASSIAGQGVKNIQYF
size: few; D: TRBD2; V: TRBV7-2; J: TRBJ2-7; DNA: TGTGCCAGCAGCTCACTAGCGGCAGCGTACGAGCAGTACTTC; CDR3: CASSSLAAAYEQYF
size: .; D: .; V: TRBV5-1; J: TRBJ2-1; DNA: TGCGCCAGCAGCTTTAGCAGGGTTTACAATGAGCAGTTCTTC; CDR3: CASSFSRVYNEQFF